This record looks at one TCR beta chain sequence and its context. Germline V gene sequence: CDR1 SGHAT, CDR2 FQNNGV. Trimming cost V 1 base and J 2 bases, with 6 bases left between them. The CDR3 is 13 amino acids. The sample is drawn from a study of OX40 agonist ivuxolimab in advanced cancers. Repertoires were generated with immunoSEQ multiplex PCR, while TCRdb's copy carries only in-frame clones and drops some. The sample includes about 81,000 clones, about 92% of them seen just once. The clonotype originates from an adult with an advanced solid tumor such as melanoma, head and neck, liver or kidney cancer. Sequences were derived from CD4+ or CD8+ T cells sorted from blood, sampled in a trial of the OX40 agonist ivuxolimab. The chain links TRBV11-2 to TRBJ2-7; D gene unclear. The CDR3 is CASSLGIAYEQYF. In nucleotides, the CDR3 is TGTGCCAGCAGCTTAGGCATCGCCTACGAGCAGTACTTC.